This TCR beta chain came from a study of tumor-infiltrating lymphocytes in primary liver carcinoma (dated by TCRdb to the late 2010s). Background for the entire study: About 5 patients with histopathologically diagnosed primary liver carcinoma underwent surgical resection in China between 2015 and March 2016. Roughly 3.5 to 7.5 million productive TCRbeta reads were obtained per sample, and no significant difference in read depth was found between tissue types. The five patients had tumors staged T1-T3 N0M0, with maximum diameters ranging from roughly 4.2 to 11 cm. Technical replicate repertoires showed high reproducibility, with mean shared-clone rates about 0.91 and correlation coefficients above 0.98. For each liver tumor, the study sampled five regions along with adjacent normal tissue and blood, and applied TCRbeta repertoire sequencing, expression microarrays and whole-exome sequencing. A total of some 35 specimens from 5 patients went through TCRbeta repertoire sequencing, namely 25 tumor regions, 5 adjacent noncancerous liver tissues and 5 peripheral blood samples. Hepatocellular carcinoma (four) or combined HCC and intrahepatic cholangiocarcinoma (one) was present in the five patients, who were three men and two women aged 30 to 69 years. Points the paper makes about the study in general: Repertoire overlap was found to be higher between tumor regions (mean approximately 36%) than between tumor-adjacent (around 17%) or tumor-blood (around 15%) pairs, consistent with antigen-driven expansion. Comparison of CD4+ and CD8+ T cell repertoires was precluded by the use of bulk unsorted samples. Only the TCR beta chain was sequenced, so true repertoire diversity is likely underestimated because unpaired alpha chains were not captured. A significantly larger repertoire fraction was made up by the top 250 clones in tumors than in blood (p = 0.039). The study included only four to six patients, and the authors note findings should be validated in a larger study.

Using a constant-region primer and ProtoScript II reverse transcriptase, TCRbeta-specific cDNA was reverse-transcribed from around 500 ng total RNA. The TCRbeta libraries were prepared through three rounds of nested multiplex PCR following a slightly modified ARM-PCR procedure. Each of the first two PCR rounds ran for approximately 10 cycles and used multiplex TRBV1-TRBV30 forward primers together with a Cbeta reverse primer. Sample barcodes and Illumina adapters were added in a final 25-cycle PCR with Deep VentR polymerase. Amplicons of 200-500 bp were gel-purified with a QIAquick gel extraction kit before sequencing. An Illumina HiSeq 2500 was used to sequence the TCRbeta amplicons, generating 250-bp paired-end reads. The authors' pipeline ran thus. Reads were quality-trimmed with Trimmomatic v0.33, and paired reads were merged with FLASH v1.2.11 to recover full CDR3 sequences. MiGEC v1.2.1b assigned V, D and J germline segments to the rearranged TCRbeta sequences. VDJtools v1.0.0 computed clonotype statistics and Shannon-Wiener diversity indices. Except for diversity analysis, only each sample's 250 most abundant clonotypes were used in subsequent analyses to reduce sampling bias. Through fastp at Q25 and MiXCR, TCRdb rebuilt clones from the public reads, retaining in-frame beta chains. Rows with a matching CDR3 protein are joined into one entry that keeps the most common DNA and genes. These V and J calls are TCRdb output, not the study's own analysis. This sample gives more than 150,000 distinct CDR3 sequences in total; approximately 60% of them show up just once. The ten biggest clones cover 70% to 80% of the sample.

TRIzol reagent was used to extract blood RNA from unsorted whole blood, while the DNeasy Blood & Tissue kit provided the germline DNA. At the time of sampling, the patients had chronic HBV infection and had not received any treatment. About 4 milliliters of peripheral blood were collected into K2EDTA tubes before surgery. As for this clonotype: No antigen is known for it. Base qualities are not at hand, and no much larger clone is one base apart.

Including the terminal cysteine and phenylalanine, the CDR3 comprises 14 residues. The read is trimmed to its CDR3 DNA, 42 bases read in frame from base 1. V gives up 2 bases and J gives up 7 bases, and the segment between their germline ends measures 14 bases. The TCR comes from a man aged 40-49 years with primary liver carcinoma and hepatitis B virus infection. The sample taken for sequencing was peripheral blood. The rearranged chain carries TRBV12-3 or TRBV12-4 and TRBJ2-5, with the D gene too uncertain to name. The DNA reads TGTGCCAGCAGTTTATTCGACCCCTCGGCGACCCAGTACTTC. This is translated as CASSLFDPSATQYF.